The sequence of this T cell receptor (beta chain) was determined in a study of cytotoxic CD8 clonotypes in ibrutinib-treated CLL. Clones were sequenced by immunoSEQ multiplex PCR, and TCRdb holds only the in-frame ones, with some missing. This table holds about 69,000 clones, 80% found once. About 2 micrograms of genomic DNA, which was extracted from cryopreserved PBMCs, served as the material used for the TCR beta libraries. Germline lookup yields CDR1 MNHEY and CDR2 SVGAGI. The CDR3 loop spans 15 amino acids. After removal of 6 bases from V and 3 bases from J, the junction contained 8 bases not matched to a gene.

The sequence came from a human donor with chronic lymphocytic leukemia. The sequences come from PBMCs, collected at disease progression, from a patient treated with ibrutinib. The chain links TRBV6-5 to TRBJ1-2, with TRBD1 identical over 9 bases. CDR3 residues: CASSPRTGDYYGYTF. For the CDR3, the DNA is TGTGCCAGCAGCCCCCGGACAGGGGATTACTATGGCTACACCTTC.